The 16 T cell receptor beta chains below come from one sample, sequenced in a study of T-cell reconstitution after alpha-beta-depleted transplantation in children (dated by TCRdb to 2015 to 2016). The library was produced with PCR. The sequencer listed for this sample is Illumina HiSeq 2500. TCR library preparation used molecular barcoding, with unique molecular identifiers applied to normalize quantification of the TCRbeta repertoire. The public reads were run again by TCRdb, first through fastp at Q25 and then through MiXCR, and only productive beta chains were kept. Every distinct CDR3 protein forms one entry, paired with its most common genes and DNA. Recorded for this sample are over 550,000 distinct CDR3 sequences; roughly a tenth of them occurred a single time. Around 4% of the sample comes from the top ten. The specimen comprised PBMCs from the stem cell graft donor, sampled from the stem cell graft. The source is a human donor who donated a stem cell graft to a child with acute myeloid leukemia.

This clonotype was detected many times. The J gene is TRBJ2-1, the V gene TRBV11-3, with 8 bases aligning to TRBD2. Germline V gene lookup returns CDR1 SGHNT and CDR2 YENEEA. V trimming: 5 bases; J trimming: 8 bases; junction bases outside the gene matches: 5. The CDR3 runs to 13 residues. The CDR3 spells CASSSGGVDEQFF. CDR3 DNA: TGTGCCAGCAGCAGCGGGGGTGTGGATGAGCAGTTCTTC.

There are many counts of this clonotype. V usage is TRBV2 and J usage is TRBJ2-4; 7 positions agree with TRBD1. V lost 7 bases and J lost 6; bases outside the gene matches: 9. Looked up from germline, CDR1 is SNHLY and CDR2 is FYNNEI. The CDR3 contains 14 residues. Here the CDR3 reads CASTQGSRGNIQYF. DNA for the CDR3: TGTGCCAGCACACAGGGGTCCCGCGGAAACATTCAGTACTTC.

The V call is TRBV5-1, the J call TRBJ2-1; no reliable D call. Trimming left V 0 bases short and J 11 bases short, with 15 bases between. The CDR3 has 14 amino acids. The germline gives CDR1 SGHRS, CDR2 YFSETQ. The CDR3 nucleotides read TGCGCCAGCAGCTTGGCCGGTCAGGACCGCAAGCAGTTCTTC. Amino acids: CASSLAGQDRKQFF.

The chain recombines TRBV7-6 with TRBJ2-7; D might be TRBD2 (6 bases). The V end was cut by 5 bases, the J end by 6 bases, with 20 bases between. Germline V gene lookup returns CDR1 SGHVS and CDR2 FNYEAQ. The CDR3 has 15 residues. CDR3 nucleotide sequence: TGTGCCAGCAGCCGTACAGGACTAAGTTTAATCGAGCAGTACTTC. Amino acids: CASSRTGLSLIEQYF.

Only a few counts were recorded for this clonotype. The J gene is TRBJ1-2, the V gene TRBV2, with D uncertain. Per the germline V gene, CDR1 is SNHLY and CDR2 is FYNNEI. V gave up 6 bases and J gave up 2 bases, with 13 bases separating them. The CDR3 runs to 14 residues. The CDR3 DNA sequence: TGTGCCAGCAGGGAGGGTTCGGGGAACTATGGCTACACCTTC. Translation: CASREGSGNYGYTF.

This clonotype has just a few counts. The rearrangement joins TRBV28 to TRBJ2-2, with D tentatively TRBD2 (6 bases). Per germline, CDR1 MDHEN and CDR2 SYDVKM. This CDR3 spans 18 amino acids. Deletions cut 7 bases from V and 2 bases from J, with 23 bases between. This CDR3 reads CASTLFGVGGVNTGELFF. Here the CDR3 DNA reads TGTGCCAGCACCCTCTTCGGTGTCGGGGGAGTAAACACCGGGGAGCTGTTTTTT.

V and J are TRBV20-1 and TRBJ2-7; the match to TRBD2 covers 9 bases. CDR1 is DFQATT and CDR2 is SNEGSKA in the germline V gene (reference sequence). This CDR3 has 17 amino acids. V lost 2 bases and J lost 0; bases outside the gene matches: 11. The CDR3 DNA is TGCAGTGCTAGAAGACTAGCGGATGGGATCAGCTCCTACGAGCAGTACTTC. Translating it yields CSARRLADGISSYEQYF.

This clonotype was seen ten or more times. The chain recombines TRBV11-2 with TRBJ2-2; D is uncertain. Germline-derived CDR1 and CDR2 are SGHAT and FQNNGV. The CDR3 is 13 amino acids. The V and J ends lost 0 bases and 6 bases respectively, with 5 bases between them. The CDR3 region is CASSLDRSGELFF. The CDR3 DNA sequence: TGTGCCAGCAGCTTAGATCGTTCCGGGGAGCTGTTTTTT.

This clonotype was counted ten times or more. CDR3: CASSPLAGGGTDTQYF. DNA for the CDR3: TGTGCCAGCAGCCCACTAGCGGGAGGTGGCACAGATACGCAGTATTTT. This sequence joins TRBV7-3 and TRBJ2-3; 12 nucleotides line up with TRBD2. This CDR3 region has 16 residues. The germline gives CDR1 SGHTA, CDR2 FQGTGA. V lost 5 bases to trimming and J lost 1 base; unmatched junction nucleotides: 4. The full variable domain, with the rest looked up from reference TRBV7-3 and TRBJ2-3, is GAGVSQTPSNKVTEKGKYVELRCDPISGHTALYWYRQSLGQGPEFLIYFQGTGAADDSGLPNDRFFAVRPEGSVSTLKIQRTERGDSAVYLCASSPLAGGGTDTQYFGPGTRLTVL.

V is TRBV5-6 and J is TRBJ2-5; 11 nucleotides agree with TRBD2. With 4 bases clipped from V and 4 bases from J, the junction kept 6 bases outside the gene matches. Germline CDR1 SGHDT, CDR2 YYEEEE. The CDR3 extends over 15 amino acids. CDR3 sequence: CASSTTTSGGETQYF. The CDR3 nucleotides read TGTGCCAGCAGCACTACAACTAGCGGGGGAGAGACCCAGTACTTC.

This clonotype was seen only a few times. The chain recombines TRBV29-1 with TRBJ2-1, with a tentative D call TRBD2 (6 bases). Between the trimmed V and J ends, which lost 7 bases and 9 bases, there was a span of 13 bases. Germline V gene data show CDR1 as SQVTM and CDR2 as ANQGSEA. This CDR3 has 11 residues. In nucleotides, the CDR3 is TGCAGCGCCCAAGGCGGGGCTGAGCAGTTCTTC. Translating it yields CSAQGGAEQFF.

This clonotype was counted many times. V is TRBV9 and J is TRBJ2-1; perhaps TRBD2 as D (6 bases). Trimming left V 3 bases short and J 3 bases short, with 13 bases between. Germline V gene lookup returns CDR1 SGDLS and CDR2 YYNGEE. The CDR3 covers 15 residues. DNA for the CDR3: TGTGCCAGCAGCGGCAAGCGGGCTCACTACAATGAGCAGTTCTTC. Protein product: CASSGKRAHYNEQFF.

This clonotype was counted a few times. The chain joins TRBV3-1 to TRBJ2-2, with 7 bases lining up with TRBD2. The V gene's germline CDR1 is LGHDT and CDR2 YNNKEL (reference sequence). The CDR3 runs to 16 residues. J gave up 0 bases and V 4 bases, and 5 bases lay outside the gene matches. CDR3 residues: CASSPHSGPNTGELFF. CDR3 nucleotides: TGTGCCAGCAGCCCACATAGCGGGCCGAACACCGGGGAGCTGTTTTTT.

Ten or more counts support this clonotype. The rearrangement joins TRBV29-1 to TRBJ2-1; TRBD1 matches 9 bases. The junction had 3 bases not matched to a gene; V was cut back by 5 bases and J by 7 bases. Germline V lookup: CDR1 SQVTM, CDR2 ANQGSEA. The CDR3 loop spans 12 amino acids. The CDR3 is CSVRDRENEQFF. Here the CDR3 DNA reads TGCAGCGTTCGGGACAGGGAGAATGAGCAGTTCTTC.

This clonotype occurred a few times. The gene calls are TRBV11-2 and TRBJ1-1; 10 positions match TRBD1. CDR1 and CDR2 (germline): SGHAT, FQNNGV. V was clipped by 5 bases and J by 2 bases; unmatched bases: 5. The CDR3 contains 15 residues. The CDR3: CASSGRTGGNTEAFF. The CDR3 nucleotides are TGTGCCAGCAGCGGCCGGACAGGGGGAAACACTGAAGCTTTCTTT.

This CDR3 is CASSQLASEQYV. For the CDR3, the DNA is TGTGCCAGCAGCCAACTAGCGTCCGAGCAGTACGTC. The J gene is TRBJ2-7, the V gene TRBV6-6; 7 bases are shared with TRBD2. The CDR3 is 12 amino acids. With 6 bases clipped from V and 6 bases from J, the junction kept 5 bases outside the gene matches. CDR1 MNHNY and CDR2 SVGAGI come from the germline V gene (reference sequence).